This TCR beta chain came from a study of regulatory T cells in long-lasting Graves disease (dated by TCRdb to 2020 to 2022). Turning to the overall study: Newly diagnosed Graves' disease patients had taken antithyroid drugs for less than 3 months. Peripheral blood TCR sequencing and RNA sequencing compared persistent Graves' disease patients with newly diagnosed Graves' disease patients. The study was registered as a clinical trial and conducted in China. A total of 33 samples underwent TCR sequencing: around 13 from persistent and around 20 from newly diagnosed Graves' disease patients.

Interpreted using the paper, the time point label stands for: newly diagnosed GD, antithyroid drugs for less than 3 months. RNA was extracted from PBMCs in TRIzol for both TCR sequencing and RNA sequencing. Graves' disease was diagnosed according to American Thyroid Association guidelines. Patients were recruited from an endocrinology department in Xi'an, China. Each patient gave approximately 8.8 milliliters of peripheral blood, collected in an EDTA anticoagulant tube. Ficoll Paque Plus density gradient separation was used to isolate PBMCs, and no further T cell sorting was done. RNA quality was checked with an Agilent 2100 Bioanalyzer and agarose gel, and concentration with a NanoDrop 2000. Library creation used multiplex PCR. Sequencing was performed on an Illumina HiSeq 4000. iRepertoire HTBI primers and Arm-PCR amplification of CDR3 regions were used to construct TCR beta libraries. Gel purification was performed on PCR products prior to sequencing. Under the source paper's analysis protocol: Gene usage analysis of CDR3 amino acid clonotypes relied on the roughly 60 TRBV and 15 or so TRBJ segments identified across samples. COPE and FqMerger were used to merge filtered high-quality paired reads into contigs. BLAST was used to align contigs to IMGT TRBV, TRBD and TRBJ reference genes, with CDR3 defined following IMGT. Any clonotype with a frequency above 0.1% was classified as a highly expanded clone. Shannon entropy was used to measure repertoire diversity, and the Gini coefficient was used to measure V-J evenness. Public clonotypes were defined as clonotypes shared by more than one individual. TCRdb cleaned the public reads at Q25 with fastp, built clones with MiXCR and kept in-frame beta chains. Each CDR3 protein appears once, grouped with its most common genes and DNA. TCRdb's processing, not the authors', yielded these V and J calls. The sample table contains around 330,000 distinct CDR3 sequences; only one count was recorded for over 15% of them. Roughly 40% of the sample is held by the ten biggest clonotypes.

What the study reported, not specific to this receptor: Patients with persistent disease shared more public clonotypes (approximately 2,500) than newly diagnosed patients did (nearly 1,000). Sequencing and analysis were limited to the TCR beta chain. As a limitation, the authors acknowledged that the small sample size may reduce accuracy. Only peripheral blood was studied, because thyroid tissue, the primary lesion, was inaccessible. Lower TCR Shannon entropy and fewer highly expanded clones were observed in persistent Graves' disease patients than in newly diagnosed patients, which suggested clonal expansion.

Regarding this clonotype: Its cognate antigen has yet to be identified. The record has no base qualities; no much larger clone is one base away.

The sequences come from peripheral blood mononuclear cells (PBMCs), collected at new diagnosis, from a patient treated with antithyroid drugs. This receptor was taken from a female donor with Graves disease.

The sequenced DNA: TGTGCCAGCCCACACCTACAGGGCTCTGGGGCCAACGTCCTGACTTTC. Its protein product is CASPHLQGSGANVLTF. The V and J genes are TRBV18 and TRBJ2-6; TRBD1 is perhaps the D gene, given 6 matching bases. Per the germline V gene, KGHSH is the CDR1 and LQKENI is the CDR2. Trimming at the junction amounts to 8 bases on V and 0 bases on J, and the germline ends lie 14 bases apart. The CDR3 goes from the cysteine to the phenylalanine over 16 residues. Solely the CDR3 DNA is kept, with 48 bases framed from the first base.